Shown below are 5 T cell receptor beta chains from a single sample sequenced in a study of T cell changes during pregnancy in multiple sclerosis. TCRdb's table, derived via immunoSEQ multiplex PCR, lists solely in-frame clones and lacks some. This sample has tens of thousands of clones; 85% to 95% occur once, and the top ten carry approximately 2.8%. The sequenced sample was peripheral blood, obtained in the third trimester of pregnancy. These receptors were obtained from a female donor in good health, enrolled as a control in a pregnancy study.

CDR3 coding DNA: TGTGCCAGCAGTTTTGCGGGAGGTGCCGGGGAGCTGTTTTTT. Its protein product is CASSFAGGAGELFF. This chain links TRBV28 with TRBJ2-2, with 8 positions matching TRBD2. The length of the CDR3 is 14 residues. CDR1 is MDHEN and CDR2 is SYDVKM in the germline V gene. With V trimmed by 3 bases and J by 6 bases, 3 bases remained unmatched.

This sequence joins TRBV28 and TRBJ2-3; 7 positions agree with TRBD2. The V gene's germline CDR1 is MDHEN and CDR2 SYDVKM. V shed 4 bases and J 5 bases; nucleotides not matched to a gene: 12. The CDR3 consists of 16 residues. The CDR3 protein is CASSSRRGLGVDTQYF. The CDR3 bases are TGTGCCAGCAGTTCCCGGCGTGGACTAGGGGTAGATACGCAGTATTTT. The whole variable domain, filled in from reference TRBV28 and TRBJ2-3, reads DVKVTQSSRYLVKRTGEKVFLECVQDMDHENMFWYRQDPGLGLRLIYFSYDVKMKEKGDIPEGYSVSREKKERFSLILESASTNQTSMYLCASSSRRGLGVDTQYFGPGTRLTVL.

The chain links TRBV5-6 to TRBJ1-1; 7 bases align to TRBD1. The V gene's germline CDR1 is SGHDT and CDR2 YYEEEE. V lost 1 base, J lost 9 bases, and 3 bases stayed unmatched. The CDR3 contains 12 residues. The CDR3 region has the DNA TGTGCCAGCAGCTTGACGACAGGGCAAGCTTTCTTT. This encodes CASSLTTGQAFF.

In DNA, the CDR3 is TGCGCCAGCAGCCAAGAAGACAGTCCATACGAGCAGTACTTC. It translates to CASSQEDSPYEQYF. This chain links TRBV4-1 with TRBJ2-7, with D tentatively TRBD1 (5 bases). Germline V gives CDR1 MGHRA, CDR2 YSYEKL. V was trimmed by 0 bases and J by 4 bases, leaving 10 bases between them. The CDR3 is made up of 14 amino acids.

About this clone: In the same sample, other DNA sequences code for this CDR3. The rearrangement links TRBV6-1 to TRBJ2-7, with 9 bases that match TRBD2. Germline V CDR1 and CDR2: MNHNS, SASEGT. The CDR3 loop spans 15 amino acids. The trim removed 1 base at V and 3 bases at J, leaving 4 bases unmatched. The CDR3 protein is CASSEEAGGSYEQYF. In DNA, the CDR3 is TGTGCCAGCAGTGAAGAGGCGGGGGGGAGCTACGAGCAGTACTTC.